Each of the 11 T cell receptor beta chains below was sequenced from the same sample in a study of shared clonotypes between healthy human individuals. The table came from immunoSEQ multiplex PCR; TCRdb's copy has only in-frame clones and leaves some out. The sample lists around 370,000 clones, around 96% occurring once. Sequenced sample: memory CD8+ T cells sorted from blood. Described subset: CD45RO+ cells pooled with CCR7-negative TemRA cells. The source is a man between 25 and 39 years old in good health.

This clone has just one count. The rearrangement uses TRBV2 and TRBJ2-5, with 8 positions matching TRBD1. Losses at the gene ends were 7 bases for V and 5 bases for J; bases not matched to a gene: 12. The V gene's germline CDR1 is SNHLY and CDR2 FYNNEI. There are 15 residues in the CDR3. The CDR3 sequence: CASTGQGWASETQYF. CDR3 in DNA: TGTGCCAGCACCGGACAGGGCTGGGCCTCGGAGACCCAGTACTTC.

The rearrangement links TRBV11-3 to TRBJ2-3; 8 bases agree with TRBD2. Germline loops: CDR1 SGHNT, CDR2 YENEEA. This CDR3 region has 17 residues. Trimming at V came to 1 base and at J to 3 bases, leaving 9 bases not matched to a gene. The CDR3 loop is CASSLGLTSGGTDTQYF. The CDR3, as DNA: TGTGCCAGCAGCTTAGGACTTACTAGCGGTGGGACAGATACGCAGTATTTT.

V gene TRBV5-1 combines with J gene TRBJ2-1, with 7 bases fitting TRBD2. Germline CDR1 is SGHRS and CDR2 is YFSETQ. CDR3 length: 15 residues. The V gene end was trimmed by 7 bases and the J gene end by 5 bases; junction bases not matched to a gene: 12. CDR3 sequence (DNA): TGCGCCAGCGTAGGCGGGAGTATTAAACACAATGAGCAGTTCTTC. Translation: CASVGGSIKHNEQFF. The variable domain in full, with the rest retrieved from reference TRBV5-1 and TRBJ2-1, is KAGVTQTPRYLIKTRGQQVTLSCSPISGHRSVSWYQQTPGQGLQFLFEYFSETQRNKGNFPGRFSGRQFSNSRSEMNVSTLELGDSALYLCASVGGSIKHNEQFFGPGTRLTVL.

CDR3 protein: CASSVGSGSQYF. As DNA, the CDR3 is TGTGCCAGCAGCGTGGGGTCGGGTAGTCAGTACTTC. The chain uses TRBV9 and TRBJ2-7, with D unclear. This CDR3 comprises 12 residues. Germline V lookup: CDR1 SGDLS, CDR2 YYNGEE. The V end lost 2 bases, the J end lost 10 bases, and 13 bases lay between the germline ends.

The chain recombines TRBV13 with TRBJ2-3; 7 bases are a match to TRBD1. Germline V lookup: CDR1 PRHDT, CDR2 FYEKMQ (reference sequence). The CDR3 length is 12 residues. The V gene end was trimmed by 0 bases and the J gene end by 9 bases; junction bases not matched to a gene: 0. This CDR3 is CASSLGQGTQYF. The CDR3 DNA reads TGTGCCAGCAGCTTAGGACAGGGGACGCAGTATTTT.

The chain employs TRBV6-6 and TRBJ2-1; 7 nucleotides agree with TRBD2. The CDR3 sequence is 12 residues long. Germline CDR1 is MNHNY and CDR2 is SVGAGI (reference sequence). With V trimmed by 2 bases and J by 8 bases, 0 bases remained unmatched. The CDR3 region is CASSYRGDEQFF. The CDR3 DNA sequence: TGTGCCAGCAGTTACCGGGGGGATGAGCAGTTCTTC.

The V call is TRBV4-1, the J call TRBJ2-7; D remains unclear. The V gene's germline CDR1 is MGHRA and CDR2 YSYEKL. The CDR3 loop spans 13 amino acids. The ends were cut back, 5 bases at V and 3 bases at J, with 11 bases in the middle. For the CDR3, the DNA is TGCGCCAGCAGCACTAACACTAACTACGAGCAGTACTTC. It codes for CASSTNTNYEQYF.

V gene TRBV5-1 combines with J gene TRBJ2-6; 7 bases are shared with TRBD1. V was clipped by 0 bases and J by 0 bases; unmatched bases: 12. Germline CDR1 SGHRS, CDR2 YFSETQ. The CDR3 has 20 residues. This CDR3 is CASSLAYSTGVSSGANVLTF. The DNA of the CDR3 is TGCGCCAGCAGCTTGGCCTATAGTACAGGGGTCAGCTCTGGGGCCAACGTCCTGACTTTC.

This chain links TRBV19 with TRBJ1-5, with 9 bases identical to TRBD1. J lost 6 bases, V lost 0 bases, and 18 bases had no gene match. Per the germline V gene, CDR1 is LNHDA and CDR2 is SQIVND (reference sequence). The CDR3 spans 20 residues. The CDR3 DNA reads TGTGCCAGTAGTATAGATCTAGGCCGGGACAGGGTTCCCGACAGTCAGCCCCAGCATTTT. This encodes CASSIDLGRDRVPDSQPQHF.

The chain joins TRBV19 to TRBJ2-4, with 8 bases identical to TRBD1. Unmatched junction bases numbered 9, after V lost 3 bases and J lost 5 bases. The CDR3 runs to 16 residues. The germline CDR1 and CDR2 sequences are LNHDA and SQIVND (reference sequence). The CDR3 sequence is CASSITRGLPQNIQYF. CDR3 sequence (DNA): TGTGCCAGTAGTATTACCAGGGGGCTTCCCCAAAACATTCAGTACTTC.

This rearrangement joins TRBV14 to TRBJ2-7, with D hard to call. The V end lost 0 bases, the J end lost 2 bases, and 8 bases lay between the germline ends. This CDR3 is 14 amino acids long. CDR1 SGHDN and CDR2 FVKESK come from the germline V gene. The CDR3 coding sequence is TGTGCCAGCAGCCAAGATAGGGCAGCCTACGAGCAGTACTTC. It specifies CASSQDRAAYEQYF.